The next 23 T cell receptor beta chains were all read from a single sample in a study of regulatory T cells in long-lasting Graves disease. Investigators prepared the TCR beta libraries by applying iRepertoire HTBI primers and Arm-PCR of CDR3 regions. TCRdb re-called the multiplex PCR reads with MiXCR, one entry per CDR3 protein. The sample has some 400,000 distinct CDR3 sequences; approximately 15% are singletons. Time point reported: newly diagnosed GD, antithyroid drugs for less than 3 months. The TCR library was prepared using RNA isolated from PBMCs. The same sample was also studied in work on T cells in Graves' hyperthyroidism and ophthalmopathy.

Here the sequenced sample was peripheral blood mononuclear cells (PBMCs), taken at new diagnosis, from a patient treated with antithyroid drugs. The receptor set was obtained from a woman in her twenties or thirties with Graves disease.

The gene calls are TRBV20-1 and TRBJ2-7; 9 nucleotides line up with TRBD2. The CDR3 runs to 15 residues. V dropped 5 bases and J dropped 0; count of bases not matched to a gene: 8. Germline loops: CDR1 DFQATT, CDR2 SNEGSKA (reference sequence). The DNA of the CDR3 is TGCAGTGCTCCCGTAGCTAGCGGGGCCTCCTACGAGCAGTACTTC. This translates into CSAPVASGASYEQYF.

Turning to this clonotype: The conserved phenylalanine or tryptophan normally closing the CDR3 is absent here, so this likely arose from a read error. The chain uses TRBV4-1 and TRBJ2-1, with TRBD2 matching 10 bases. The CDR3 runs to 14 residues. The junction had 9 bases not matched to a gene; V was cut back by 6 bases and J by 10 bases. Per the germline V gene, CDR1 is MGHRA and CDR2 is YSYEKL. CDR3: CASRRVAGGAEQFL. The CDR3 nucleotides read TGCGCCAGCAGGAGGGTAGCGGGAGGTGCGGAGCAGTTCTTG.

At least ten counts were recorded for this clonotype. This chain joins TRBV7-6 and TRBJ2-5; D may be TRBD2 (5 bases). The CDR3 is 15 residues long. In germline, CDR1 is SGHVS, CDR2 FNYEAQ. Trimming removed 1 base from V and 7 bases from J, with 16 bases in between. CDR3 nucleotide sequence: TGTGCCAGCAGCTTAGACCCGAACCCCGCGGGGACCCAGTACTTC. Translating gives CASSLDPNPAGTQYF.

This clonotype has ten or more counts. The chain uses TRBV11-2 and TRBJ2-5; tentatively, D is TRBD1 or TRBD2 (5 bases each). V gave up 4 bases and J gave up 0 bases, with 9 bases separating them. The length of the CDR3 is 14 residues. CDR1 is SGHAT and CDR2 is FQNNGV in the germline V gene. The CDR3 here is CASSWGRYQETQYF. DNA for the CDR3: TGTGCCAGCAGCTGGGGACGGTACCAAGAGACCCAGTACTTC.

This clonotype was seen repeatedly, ten times or more. The chain is built from TRBV11-2 and TRBJ2-7; D might be TRBD1 or TRBD2, each matching 5 bases. V lost 4 bases, J lost 2 bases, and 18 bases lay in between. The CDR3 has 16 residues. The germline CDR1 and CDR2 sequences are SGHAT and FQNNGV. The CDR3: CASSYQSFRDAYEQYF. DNA for the CDR3: TGTGCCAGCAGCTACCAAAGTTTCCGGGACGCCTACGAGCAGTACTTC.

This clonotype was picked up many times. This rearrangement joins TRBV13 to TRBJ2-1; 15 bases align to TRBD2. From germline, CDR1 is PRHDT and CDR2 FYEKMQ (reference sequence). CDR3 length equals 18 residues. The V and J ends lost 6 bases and 3 bases, in that order; junction bases with no gene match: 9. This chain's CDR3 is CASSMVGLAGGGYNEQFF. The CDR3 nucleotides are TGTGCCAGCAGTATGGTGGGACTAGCGGGAGGAGGCTACAATGAGCAGTTCTTC.

As for this clonotype: A much larger clone differs from this one at a single base, so this may be a read error. V usage is TRBV2 and J usage is TRBJ1-5; D unresolved. The CDR3 spans 13 residues. Germline V gene lookup returns CDR1 SNHLY and CDR2 FYNNEI. The CDR3 DNA is TGTGCCAGTCAAAGGGAAAGCAATCAGCCCCAGCAGTTT. Translation: CASQRESNQPQQF.

This clonotype was picked up many times. V gene TRBV27 combines with J gene TRBJ1-2; tentatively, D is TRBD1 (6 bases). Trimming removed 4 bases at V and 6 bases at J, with 18 bases between. CDR3 size: 15 residues. From germline, CDR1 is MNHEY and CDR2 SMNVEV (reference sequence). This CDR3 is CASSYLQGLGDGYTF. CDR3 DNA: TGTGCCAGCAGTTACCTACAGGGCCTTGGGGATGGCTACACCTTC.

For the CDR3, the DNA is TGTGCCAGCTCACCTAGACTTTCGGACAGCCAGAACACCGGGGAGCTGTTTTTT. Its translation is CASSPRLSDSQNTGELFF. The chain has TRBV18 and TRBJ2-2; the D gene is possibly TRBD1 (6 bases). Trimming took 3 bases from V and 1 from J, leaving 18 bases between them. Germline V lookup: CDR1 KGHSH, CDR2 LQKENI. The CDR3 spans 18 residues.

The J gene is TRBJ1-1, the V gene TRBV19, with 9 bases lining up with TRBD1. J was trimmed by 4 bases and V by 2 bases; bases with no gene match: 5. The CDR3 length is 15 residues. The germline CDR1 and CDR2 sequences are LNHDA and SQIVND (reference sequence). CDR3 in amino acids: CASSITGGAGTEAFF. The CDR3 nucleotides read TGTGCCAGTAGTATAACAGGGGGCGCGGGCACTGAAGCTTTCTTT.

This clonotype was detected a few times. This sequence joins TRBV5-6 and TRBJ1-5; no clear D gene. Germline CDR1 is SGHDT and CDR2 is YYEEEE. Deletions cut 0 bases from V and 0 bases from J, with 10 bases between. The CDR3 contains 16 residues. CDR3 sequence: CASSLVSLHSNQPQHF. In nucleotides, the CDR3 is TGTGCCAGCAGCTTGGTCAGTCTCCATAGCAATCAGCCCCAGCATTTT. The whole variable domain, filled in from reference TRBV5-6 and TRBJ1-5, reads DAGVTQSPTHLIKTRGQQVTLRCSPKSGHDTVSWYQQALGQGPQFIFQYYEEEERQRGNFPDRFSGHQFPNYSSELNVNALLLGDSALYLCASSLVSLHSNQPQHFGDGTRLSIL.

The genes are TRBV20-1 and TRBJ2-1; 10 nucleotides align to TRBD2. J gave up 1 base and V 6 bases, and 12 bases lay outside the gene matches. The germline V gene has CDR1 DFQATT and CDR2 SNEGSKA (reference sequence). This CDR3 has 17 amino acids. CDR3 residues: CSARSPASGGSYNEQFF. The CDR3 DNA reads TGCAGTGCCCGGAGCCCGGCTAGCGGGGGTTCCTACAATGAGCAGTTCTTC.

This clonotype was recorded only once. The chain links TRBV7-9 to TRBJ1-1; tentative D call: TRBD1 (5 bases). CDR3 size: 13 residues. From germline, CDR1 is SEHNR and CDR2 FQNEAQ (reference sequence). V shed 5 bases and J shed 1 base, with 8 bases lying between them. In nucleotides, the CDR3 is TGTGCCAGCAGCACCGGGGCGAACACTGAAGCTTTCTTT. Encoded protein: CASSTGANTEAFF.

This clonotype appeared a few times. The chain employs TRBV30 and TRBJ2-5; weak D call: TRBD2 (6 bases). The germline CDR1 and CDR2 sequences are GTSNPN and SVGIG (reference sequence). This CDR3 has 13 residues. Trimming removed 0 bases at V and 1 base at J, with 6 bases between. CDR3 amino acids: CAWSVGGQETQYF. The CDR3 coding sequence is TGTGCCTGGAGTGTCGGGGGCCAAGAGACCCAGTACTTC.

This clonotype turned up a few times. V gene TRBV19 combines with J gene TRBJ1-1; TRBD1 is a possible D gene (5 bases). V lost 7 bases and J 3 bases, leaving 15 bases between the germline ends. The CDR3 consists of 14 residues. CDR1 LNHDA and CDR2 SQIVND come from the germline V gene (reference sequence). DNA of the CDR3: TGTGCCAGTACTGTTCGGGGGGGGGACACTGAAGCTTTCTTT. This encodes CASTVRGGDTEAFF. Full variable domain (remainder filled in from reference TRBV19 and TRBJ1-1): DGGITQSPKYLFRKEGQNVTLSCEQNLNHDAMYWYRQDPGQGLRLIYYSQIVNDFQKGDIAEGYSVSREKKESFPLTVTSAQKNPTAFYLCASTVRGGDTEAFFGQGTRLTVV.

V and J are TRBV7-9 and TRBJ2-5; D may be TRBD2 (6 bases). This CDR3 contains 14 residues. Trimming removed 5 bases at V and 1 base at J, with 11 bases between. The germline CDR1 and CDR2 sequences are SEHNR and FQNEAQ (reference sequence). For the CDR3, the DNA is TGTGCCAGCAGCATGACTAGTGTCCAAGAGACCCAGTACTTC. It codes for CASSMTSVQETQYF.

This clonotype was recorded once. The junction shows a germline mismatch at one end, possibly a read error. The chain links TRBV7-9 to TRBJ2-5, with D perhaps matching TRBD2 (7 bases). The germline V gene has CDR1 SEHNR and CDR2 FQNEAQ (reference sequence). The CDR3 consists of 16 residues. DNA of the CDR3: TGCGCCAGCAGCCAGGGGCCCGGGACTACCCAAGAGACCCAGTACTTC. This codes for CASSQGPGTTQETQYF.

This clonotype was seen a handful of times. J is TRBJ1-6 and V is TRBV12-3 or TRBV12-4, with a possible D match to TRBD1 (5 bases). V lost 3 bases and J 10 bases, leaving 13 bases between the germline ends. CDR3 size: 14 residues. The CDR3 loop is CASSLGGFGSPLHF. CDR3 coding DNA: TGTGCCAGCAGTTTGGGGGGGTTCGGATCACCCCTCCACTTT.

The table lists this clonotype with many counts. V is TRBV5-1 and J is TRBJ2-5; D not resolved. Trimming took 5 bases from V and 4 from J, leaving 6 bases between them. Per the germline V gene, CDR1 is SGHRS and CDR2 is YFSETQ. The length of the CDR3 is 11 residues. Written as DNA, the CDR3 is TGCGCCAGCAGGACTGGAGAGACCCAGTACTTC. This encodes CASRTGETQYF.

This clonotype was recorded many times. J is TRBJ2-5 and V is TRBV20-1; TRBD2 agrees at 8 bases. In germline, CDR1 is DFQATT, CDR2 SNEGSKA (reference sequence). The CDR3 runs 15 residues. Trimming removed 0 bases from V and 3 bases from J; junction bases left unmatched: 6. The DNA for the CDR3 is TGCAGTGCTAGAGATCGGGAACTAGCGGAAGAGACCCAGTACTTC. Amino acid sequence: CSARDRELAEETQYF.

The gene calls are TRBV2 and TRBJ2-2; weak D call: TRBD1 (5 bases). CDR1 SNHLY and CDR2 FYNNEI come from the germline V gene. This CDR3 spans 16 amino acids. The germline V and J ends were trimmed by 7 bases and 4 bases, with 19 bases remaining between them. The CDR3 DNA is TGTGCCAGCAAGGGGCAGGCCGGCACTTTCACCGGGGAGCTGTTTTTT. Translation gives CASKGQAGTFTGELFF.

The J gene is TRBJ2-1, the V gene TRBV15, with 8 bases aligning to TRBD2. V trimming: 2 bases; J trimming: 0 bases; junction bases outside the gene matches: 0. Germline CDR1 and CDR2: LNHNV and YYDKDF (reference sequence). This CDR3 spans 15 amino acids. DNA for the CDR3: TGTGCCACCAGCAGAAGCGGGAGCTCCTACAATGAGCAGTTCTTC. Protein sequence: CATSRSGSSYNEQFF.

The gene calls are TRBV13 and TRBJ1-2; 11 bases are shared with TRBD1. V dropped 5 bases and J dropped 8; count of bases not matched to a gene: 7. Germline V gene lookup returns CDR1 PRHDT and CDR2 FYEKMQ (reference sequence). The CDR3 is 14 amino acids. DNA for the CDR3: TGTGCCAGCAGCGGACAGGGGGCGATGAAAGGCTACACCTTC. Translated, it gives CASSGQGAMKGYTF.